The TCR beta chain described here comes from a study of graft-versus-host responses after intestinal transplantation (TCRdb year 2021). About the investigation overall: The transplants that recipients received were multivisceral, liver-intestinal, or isolated intestinal. A cohort of approximately 24 intestinal transplant recipients, including one retransplant, was enrolled, and a few patients lacking pretransplant specimens were excluded. Bulk TCR-beta CDR3 sequencing was used to track graft-versus-host and host-versus-graft alloreactive T cell clones in the graft, circulation and bone marrow after intestinal transplantation. Rather than going through the commercial service, samples from a few later patients were sequenced in-house on an Illumina MiSeq and processed with MiXCR. Every recipient was given anti-thymocyte globulin induction, then maintenance tacrolimus and steroids for around three years. Donor T cell macrochimerism was defined as a peak of at least 4% donor T cells among recipient peripheral blood mononuclear cells. Alloreactive clones were identified by sequencing pre-transplant mixed lymphocyte reaction products and comparing these products with unstimulated pre-transplant donor and recipient T cells. Beyond this particular receptor, the publication reports: Peak levels of circulating GvH clones were associated with declines in HvG clones early after transplant. The relatively low number and heterogeneity of intestinal transplant patients limited the conclusions. High GvH to HvG T cell clonal ratios were observed in the allografts of patients with donor T cell macrochimerism. GvH clones turned up in recipient bone marrow, with some appearing earlier in ileal mucosa or blood, a pattern consistent with an intestinal mucosal origin.

Library preparation was by the immunoSEQ multiplex PCR assay. For most patients, genomic DNA was isolated with the Qiagen DNeasy Blood and Tissue Kit and sent frozen to Adaptive Biotechnologies for TCR sequencing. High-throughput TCR-beta CDR3 sequencing of genomic DNA from most patients was performed by Adaptive Biotechnologies. Per the original workflow: Adaptive's ImmunoSEQ software was the source of the TCR sequencing data for 15 to 20 patients, while a few other patients were processed with MiXCR and VDJtools. To correct CD4 versus CD8 sorting errors, sequences present in both subsets at a frequency ratio below 5:1 were removed. CDR3 nucleotide sequences shared between donor and recipient were removed because their origin could not be assigned. At least 2-fold expansion over unstimulated cells and a minimum CFSE-low frequency of 0.002% (template counts) or 0.001% (read counts) were required for clones to be classified as alloreactive. A clone was considered mappable if detected in the sequenced pre-transplant spleen, lymph node, or MLR CFSE-low populations of the donor or recipient. Cumulative frequency of alloreactive clones was calculated as a percentage of all sequences weighted by copy number. This is the immuneACCESS table as TCRdb keeps it, with only in-frame sequences that have V and J called. A part of the clones is gone; compared with another copy, unresolved V genes explain less than half, and the rest is unexplained. The DNA was the basis for D and trimming; V, J and clone size are from that table. The sample yields approximately 4,600 clones; around 27% were counted once. Roughly 7% of the sample is in the top ten clones.

This specimen's time point label, per the study, means: cells obtained before transplantation from donor or recipient. Mixed lymphocyte reactions plated approximately 200,000 CFSE-labeled pre-transplant responders with approximately 200,000 irradiated violet-dye-labeled stimulators and were cultured for 6 days. Proliferating CD3+CD4+CFSE-low and CD3+CD8+CFSE-low responder cells were FACS-sorted on a BD Influx sorter after the mixed lymphocyte reaction. CDR1 and CDR2 were assigned from the germline V gene as MNHEY and SVGAGI. Including cysteine and phenylalanine, the CDR3 has 14 amino acids. Only the CDR3 part of the read is kept: 42 bases, read in frame from the first base. V loses 6 bases at its end and J loses 4 bases; junction bases beyond the gene matches: 7. Comment on this clone: This may be a read error: a much more frequent sequence differs by one nucleotide.

The chain uses TRBV6-5 and TRBJ2-7, and TRBD1 aligns with 9 junction nucleotides. The clonotype was recovered from a human patient who received an intestinal transplant. The sequencing here drew on alloreactive CD8+ T cells from a mixed lymphocyte reaction culture, taken before intestinal transplant. The cell subset or site label, as the study defines it: CFSE-low proliferating T cells sorted from roughly 6-day pre-transplant mixed lymphocyte reaction (GvH or HvG direction). Here the CDR3 is given as CASSLGTGRYEQYF. Here is the DNA: TGTGCCAGCAGCCTCGGGACAGGGAGGTACGAGCAGTACTTC.